This entry describes one TCR beta chain. Its matching antigen is unknown. This sample is part of a study of blood T cells in healthy people across ages. For the study at large: Template switching captured about one barcoded beta molecule per two T cells.

With a J-beta primer mix and a sample-barcoded 5' primer, a second PCR ran about 7 to 11 cycles. TCRdb processed the 5' RACE reads anew with MiXCR; each CDR3 protein has one entry. The sample carries 650,000 to 900,000 distinct CDR3 sequences, about 62% recorded once. Trimming cost V 0 bases and J 4 bases; bases outside gene matches: 6. There are 17 residues in the CDR3. Germline loops: CDR1 MNHEY, CDR2 SVGAGI. Study-wide results and caveats: A strong correlation was seen between TCR beta diversity and naive T cell percentage. Aged donors had fewer naive CD4+ cells and lower diversity than long-lived donors.

Sequenced sample: blood. The TCR was taken from a man aged 30 to 45 in good health. The chain carries TRBV6-5 and TRBJ2-3; TRBD2 matches 11 bases. For the CDR3, the DNA is TGTGCCAGCAGTTACTCCCCTATAGCGGGGGGGGCAGATACGCAGTATTTT. This sequence encodes CASSYSPIAGGADTQYF.